Listed below are T cell receptor beta chains from one sample, sequenced in a study of T cell responses to AZD1222 COVID-19 vaccine. Assay used: immunoSEQ multiplex PCR; TCRdb lists only in-frame clones, some missing. The sample has about 97,000 clones; approximately 90% are singletons. The sample consisted of peripheral blood, taken on day 0 of AZD1222 vaccination. The receptor source for this set is an adult in good health. Each CDR3 is given with its conserved first and last residue. The D gene is left open where the match is weak. Clone sizes are given selectively: once, few, many, or a class where the clone is expanded.

J gene	CDR3 length	D gene	V gene	clone size	CDR3 protein	CDR3 DNA
TRBJ2-1	13	NA	TRBV6-4	few	CASSDLGVGEQFF	TGTGCCAGCAGTGACTTAGGGGTTGGGGAGCAGTTCTTC
TRBJ2-7	13	NA	TRBV18	few	CASSPVQRYEQYF	TGTGCCAGCTCACCAGTCCAGCGATACGAGCAGTACTTC
TRBJ2-3	16	TRBD2	TRBV7-2	few	CASSFGTSGGTDTQYF	TGTGCCAGCAGCTTTGGGACTAGCGGGGGGACAGATACGCAGTATTTT
TRBJ1-4	11	NA	TRBV7-2	NA	CASSFDRLVGF	TGTGCCAGCAGCTTTGATAGGCTGGTGGGATTT
TRBJ2-5	14	NA	TRBV28	NA	CASSLGRMQETQYF	TGTGCCAGCAGTTTAGGACGGATGCAAGAGACCCAGTACTTC
TRBJ1-1	14	NA	TRBV29-1	NA	CSAPDSGGSYEAFF	TGCAGCGCCCCTGATAGCGGCGGGTCCTATGAAGCTTTCTTT
TRBJ1-2	13	TRBD1	TRBV30	once	CAWSVQGARYYTF	TGTGCCTGGAGTGTTCAGGGGGCACGGTACTACACCTTC
TRBJ2-1	16	NA	TRBV19	NA	CASSIGGEPTYNEQFF	TGTGCCAGTAGTATAGGAGGGGAGCCCACCTACAATGAGCAGTTCTTC
TRBJ2-1	15	NA	TRBV19	NA	CASSRAGTSYNEQFF	TGTGCCAGTAGCCGGGCCGGGACTTCCTACAATGAGCAGTTCTTC
TRBJ2-5	15	TRBD2	TRBV2	NA	CASRGPGLDQETQYF	TGTGCCAGCAGGGGCCCGGGACTAGACCAAGAGACCCAGTACTTC
TRBJ1-5	14	NA	TRBV18	NA	CASSPSQVGQPQHF	TGTGCCAGCTCACCGTCCCAGGTGGGGCAGCCCCAGCATTTT
TRBJ2-1	11	NA	TRBV30	few	CAWGWSNEQFF	TGTGCCTGGGGATGGAGTAATGAGCAGTTCTTC
TRBJ1-5	13	NA	TRBV4-3	once	CASSRQVSQPQHF	TGCGCCAGCAGCCGACAAGTCAGTCAGCCCCAGCATTTT
TRBJ2-7	18	TRBD2	TRBV10-3	NA	CAISGRERGGSGAYEQYF	TGTGCCATCAGTGGACGGGAACGGGGGGGCAGCGGAGCCTACGAGCAGTACTTC
TRBJ2-5	16	TRBD1	TRBV10-3	NA	CAISESGQGFQETQYF	TGTGCCATCAGTGAGTCGGGACAGGGATTTCAAGAGACCCAGTACTTC
TRBJ2-7	13	NA	TRBV6-1	NA	CASSEALQGEQYF	TGTGCCAGCAGTGAAGCGCTACAGGGCGAGCAGTACTTC
TRBJ1-1	13	NA	TRBV7-3	once	CASSFSWNTEAFF	TGTGCCAGCAGCTTTTCCTGGAACACTGAAGCTTTCTTT
TRBJ2-5	14	TRBD1	TRBV3-1/TRBV3-2	once	CASSHGTEQETQYF	TGTGCCAGCAGCCACGGGACAGAACAAGAGACCCAGTACTTC
TRBJ2-1	14	NA	TRBV19	NA	CASSMAGAYNEQFF	TGTGCCAGTAGTATGGCAGGGGCATACAATGAGCAGTTCTTC
TRBJ1-1	16	NA	TRBV14	NA	CASSQDAGNRNTEAFF	TGTGCCAGCAGCCAAGATGCAGGGAACAGGAACACTGAAGCTTTCTTT
TRBJ1-3	14	NA	TRBV7-9	once	CAGARGLSGNTIYF	TGTGCCGGCGCCCGGGGCCTCTCTGGAAACACCATATATTTT
TRBJ1-2	10	NA	TRBV19	NA	CATSLYGYTF	TGTGCCACCTCACTCTATGGCTACACCTTC
TRBJ2-1	14	NA	TRBV9	NA	CASSPPDHYNEQFF	TGTGCCAGCAGCCCACCCGACCACTACAATGAGCAGTTCTTC
TRBJ1-4	15	NA	TRBV7-3	NA	CASSKTGSTNEKLFF	TGTGCCAGCAGCAAAACAGGGTCGACTAATGAAAAACTGTTTTTT
TRBJ1-5	16	NA	TRBV6-2/TRBV6-3	NA	CASSSGLRYSNQPQHF	TGTGCCAGCAGTTCTGGGTTGCGGTATAGCAATCAGCCCCAGCATTTT
TRBJ2-2	16	NA	TRBV5-1	few	CASSLVARVSGGELFF	TGCGCCAGCAGCTTGGTAGCCAGGGTCAGTGGCGGGGAGCTGTTTTTT
TRBJ2-7	15	NA	TRBV5-4	NA	CASSLESGAFYEQYF	TGTGCCAGCAGCTTGGAGTCAGGCGCATTCTACGAGCAGTACTTC
TRBJ2-7	11	NA	TRBV2	once	CASSDFYEQHF	TGTGCCAGCAGTGATTTTTACGAGCAGCACTTC
TRBJ2-1	14	NA	TRBV5-1	NA	CASSLVGEYNEQFF	TGCGCCAGCAGCTTGGTTGGAGAGTACAATGAGCAGTTCTTC
TRBJ1-5	15	NA	TRBV25-1	NA	CASSESGRGNQPQHF	TGTGCCAGCAGTGAATCGGGACGGGGTAATCAGCCCCAGCATTTT
TRBJ2-7	16	TRBD1	TRBV7-2	NA	CASSYGLGTGGREQYF	TGTGCCAGCAGCTACGGACTGGGGACAGGGGGGCGCGAGCAGTACTTC
TRBJ2-7	13	NA	TRBV28	NA	CASRPTVSYEQYF	TGTGCCAGCAGACCGACAGTCTCCTACGAGCAGTACTTC
TRBJ1-5	13	NA	TRBV5-1	NA	CASSSDSNQPQHF	TGCGCCAGCAGCTCGGACAGCAATCAGCCCCAGCATTTT
TRBJ1-4	13	NA	TRBV6-4	NA	CASSAEGGEKLFF	TGTGCCAGCAGTGCGGAGGGAGGGGAAAAACTGTTTTTT
TRBJ1-2	12	NA	TRBV28	NA	CASSPGPNGYTF	TGTGCCAGCAGCCCGGGGCCGAATGGCTACACCTTC
TRBJ2-5	14	NA	TRBV5-6	NA	CASSFVGQQETQYF	TGTGCCAGCAGCTTTGTAGGACAGCAAGAGACCCAGTACTTC
TRBJ2-3	15	TRBD1	TRBV6-5	NA	CASSYGQGGTDTQYF	TGTGCCAGCAGTTACGGACAGGGGGGCACAGATACGCAGTATTTT
TRBJ2-1	14	TRBD2	TRBV7-9	NA	CASSEGRREVEQFF	TGTGCCAGCAGCGAAGGACGGCGGGAGGTTGAGCAGTTCTTC
TRBJ2-7	13	NA	TRBV15	once	CATSRGGRDGGYF	TGTGCCACCAGCAGAGGGGGTCGCGACGGCGGGTACTTC
TRBJ1-2	12	NA	TRBV25-1	NA	CASSDQGYGYTF	TGTGCCAGCAGTGACCAGGGTTATGGCTACACCTTC
TRBJ1-2	15	NA	TRBV6-2/TRBV6-3	NA	CASSRTTGGSYGYTF	TGTGCCAGCAGCCGGACAACTGGCGGCTCCTATGGCTACACCTTC
TRBJ2-5	16	NA	TRBV7-2	NA	CASSLLLSLGGETQYF	TGTGCCAGCAGCCTATTACTATCTCTGGGGGGAGAGACCCAGTACTTC
TRBJ1-4	14	TRBD1	TRBV7-2	NA	CASSPGQGREKLFF	TGTGCCAGCAGCCCGGGACAGGGTCGAGAAAAACTGTTTTTT
TRBJ2-5	14	NA	TRBV7-2	NA	CASSPDSFQETQYF	TGTGCCAGCAGCCCAGACAGTTTCCAAGAGACCCAGTACTTC
TRBJ1-1	14	NA	TRBV5-1	NA	CASSIIQANTEAFF	TGCGCCAGCAGCATCATTCAGGCGAACACTGAAGCTTTCTTT
TRBJ1-2	12	NA	TRBV28	once	CASSLSSYGYTF	TGTGCCAGCAGTTTGAGTTCTTATGGCTACACCTTC
TRBJ2-7	15	NA	TRBV5-6	NA	CASSLGRGSSYEQYF	TGTGCCAGCAGCTTGGGGAGGGGAAGCTCCTACGAGCAGTACTTC
TRBJ1-6	16	TRBD1	TRBV27	few	CASSLDSGTGGSPLHF	TGTGCCAGCAGTTTAGATTCGGGGACAGGGGGCTCACCCCTCCACTTT
TRBJ2-1	11	TRBD1	TRBV20-1	NA	CSARQGNEQFF	TGCAGTGCTCGACAGGGAAATGAGCAGTTCTTC
TRBJ1-4	16	TRBD1	TRBV5-1	NA	CASSLGQGVRNEKLFF	TGCGCCAGCAGCCTGGGACAGGGGGTTCGAAATGAAAAACTGTTTTTT
TRBJ1-1	14	NA	TRBV7-2	NA	CASSLARGTRSAFF	TGTGCCAGCAGCTTAGCTCGTGGGACTCGAAGCGCTTTCTTT